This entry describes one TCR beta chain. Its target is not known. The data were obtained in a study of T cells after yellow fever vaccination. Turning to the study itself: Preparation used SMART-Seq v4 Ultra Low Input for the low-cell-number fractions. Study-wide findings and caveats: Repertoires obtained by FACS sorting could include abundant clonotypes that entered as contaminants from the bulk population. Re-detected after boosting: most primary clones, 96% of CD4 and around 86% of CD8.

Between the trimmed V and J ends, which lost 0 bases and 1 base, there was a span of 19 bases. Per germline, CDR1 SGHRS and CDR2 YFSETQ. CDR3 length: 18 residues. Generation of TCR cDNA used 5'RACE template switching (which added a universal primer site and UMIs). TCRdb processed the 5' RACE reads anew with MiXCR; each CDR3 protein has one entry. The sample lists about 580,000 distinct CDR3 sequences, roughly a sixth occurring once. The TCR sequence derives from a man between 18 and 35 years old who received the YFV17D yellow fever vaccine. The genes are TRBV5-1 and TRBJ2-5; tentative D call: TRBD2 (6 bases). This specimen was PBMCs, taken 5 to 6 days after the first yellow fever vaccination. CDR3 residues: CASSLAGGAGSFQETQYF. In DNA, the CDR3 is TGCGCCAGCAGCTTGGCCGGAGGGGCCGGGTCCTTCCAAGAGACCCAGTACTTC.